These 32 T cell receptor beta chains originate from one sample sequenced in a study of cytomegalovirus exposure and HLA in healthy donors. The PCR ran on 60 Vbeta and 13 Jbeta primers. Profiled with immunoSEQ multiplex PCR; TCRdb holds only in-frame clones, not every one. The sample includes 150,000 to 200,000 clones, roughly 80% of them seen just once. The material sequenced was PBMCs. The receptors here all came from a human donor in good health.

The chain combines TRBV6-6 with TRBJ2-7; 9 nucleotides match TRBD2. Germline V gene sequence: CDR1 MNHNY, CDR2 SVGAGI (reference sequence). The CDR3 runs 15 residues. The trim removed 3 bases at V and 6 bases at J, leaving 9 bases unmatched. The CDR3 is CASSYKAGGQAEQYF. In DNA form, the CDR3 reads TGTGCCAGCAGTTATAAGGCGGGGGGGCAAGCCGAGCAGTACTTC.

This clone showed up just a few times. The CDR3 loop reads CASSISPGGRQPQHF. Here the CDR3 DNA reads TGTGCCAGTAGTATTTCCCCAGGGGGCAGGCAGCCCCAGCATTTT. The J gene is TRBJ1-5, the V gene TRBV19; the match to TRBD1 covers 8 bases. The CDR3 length is 15 residues. Trimming at V came to 3 bases and at J to 7 bases, leaving 8 bases not matched to a gene. The germline CDR1 and CDR2 sequences are LNHDA and SQIVND (reference sequence).

The chain joins TRBV9 to TRBJ1-2, with unresolved D. The CDR3 contains 12 residues. V lost 0 bases, J lost 5 bases, and 5 bases lay in between. Germline-derived CDR1 and CDR2 are SGDLS and YYNGEE. This CDR3 reads CASSVDPYGYTF. DNA of the CDR3: TGTGCCAGCAGCGTAGATCCGTATGGCTACACCTTC.

The rearrangement joins TRBV7-6 to TRBJ2-1; 8 nucleotides agree with TRBD1. CDR1 SGHVS and CDR2 FNYEAQ come from the germline V gene. V gave up 1 base and J gave up 7 bases; unmatched junction bases: 3. This CDR3 has 14 amino acids. The CDR3 sequence is CASSLGTGRNEQFF. CDR3 DNA: TGTGCCAGCAGCTTAGGGACAGGGAGGAATGAGCAGTTCTTC.

V and J are TRBV5-3 and TRBJ1-2, with TRBD1 as a possible D gene (6 bases). TRBV5-3 is an ORF; its function is uncertain. V lost 2 bases to trimming and J lost 0 bases, with 17 bases between them. CDR3 length: 17 amino acids. CDR3 nucleotide sequence: TGTGCCAGAAGCTTTGGCATCGTACAGGGAACTAACTATGGCTACACCTTC. It codes for CARSFGIVQGTNYGYTF.

J is TRBJ2-1 and V is TRBV4-3, with 10 bases matching TRBD2. The J segment lost 12 bases and the V segment lost 0 bases, leaving 14 bases of the junction unmatched. Germline V gene sequence: CDR1 LGHNA, CDR2 YSLEER. CDR3 length: 17 amino acids. The CDR3, as DNA: TGCGCCAGCAGCCAAGAGGTTGCGGCTAGCGGGGGACGCGGGCAGTTCTTC. It specifies CASSQEVAASGGRGQFF.

The V and J genes are TRBV11-2 and TRBJ1-2, with 9 nucleotides matching TRBD1. With V trimmed by 5 bases and J by 1 base, 8 bases remained unmatched. This CDR3 has 16 residues. In germline, CDR1 is SGHAT, CDR2 FQNNGV. The CDR3 nucleotides read TGTGCCAGCAGCCCTAGGGGGGACAGGGATAACTATGGCTACACCTTC. It specifies CASSPRGDRDNYGYTF.

V is TRBV13 and J is TRBJ2-7; 10 bases are shared with TRBD1. After removal of 5 bases from V and 2 bases from J, the junction contained 6 bases not matched to a gene. The germline gives CDR1 PRHDT, CDR2 FYEKMQ (reference sequence). The CDR3 loop spans 15 amino acids. CDR3 sequence (DNA): TGTGCCAGCAGCAACCGGGACAGGGGTCCCTACGAGCAGTACTTC. Protein sequence: CASSNRDRGPYEQYF.

The rearrangement joins TRBV10-2 to TRBJ2-7, with 7 bases identical to TRBD1. The CDR3 extends over 14 amino acids. Germline loops: CDR1 WSHSY, CDR2 SAAADI. With 6 bases clipped from V and 5 bases from J, the junction kept 10 bases outside the gene matches. Here the CDR3 reads CASREGASSHEQYF. For the CDR3, the DNA is TGCGCCAGCAGAGAGGGGGCGTCTTCCCACGAGCAGTACTTC.

This clone has only a few counts. The rearrangement uses TRBV6-1 and TRBJ1-5, with D perhaps matching TRBD1 (6 bases). The length of the CDR3 is 14 residues. Germline-derived CDR1 and CDR2 are MNHNS and SASEGT. V dropped 5 bases and J dropped 3 bases, with 11 bases sitting between them. The CDR3 DNA is TGTGCCAGCAGTAGGGGGTTCGACAATCAGCCCCAGCATTTT. Translation gives CASSRGFDNQPQHF.

The chain links TRBV7-9 to TRBJ2-7, with 10 nucleotides matching TRBD2. Unmatched junction bases numbered 4, after V lost 6 bases and J lost 2 bases. Germline V gene data show CDR1 as SEHNR and CDR2 as FQNEAQ (reference sequence). The CDR3 length is 14 residues. CDR3 in amino acids: CASSQSGGAYEQYF. CDR3 nucleotide sequence: TGTGCCAGCAGTCAAAGCGGGGGGGCCTACGAGCAGTACTTC.

V and J are TRBV18 and TRBJ2-7, with D uncertain. CDR1 is KGHSH, CDR2 LQKENI, per germline. The V gene lost 3 bases and the J gene lost 3 bases, with 12 bases spanning the gap. This CDR3 contains 14 residues. The CDR3 region is CASSPSARYYEQYF. CDR3 DNA: TGTGCCAGCTCACCCTCCGCCCGGTACTACGAGCAGTACTTC. The whole variable domain, remainder taken from reference TRBV18 and TRBJ2-7, is NAGVMQNPRHLVRRRGQEARLRCSPMKGHSHVYWYRQLPEEGLKFMVYLQKENIIDESGMPKERFSAEFPKEGPSILRIQQVVRGDSAAYFCASSPSARYYEQYFGPGTRLTVT.

J is TRBJ1-3 and V is TRBV19; D unclear. V dropped 4 bases and J dropped 0 bases, with 7 bases sitting between them. The CDR3 length is 14 residues. Germline V gene lookup returns CDR1 LNHDA and CDR2 SQIVND (reference sequence). The CDR3 DNA reads TGTGCCAGTAGTACACAGAGCTCTGGAAACACCATATATTTT. It yields the protein CASSTQSSGNTIYF. Supplemented by reference TRBV19 and TRBJ1-3, the full variable domain reads DGGITQSPKYLFRKEGQNVTLSCEQNLNHDAMYWYRQDPGQGLRLIYYSQIVNDFQKGDIAEGYSVSREKKESFPLTVTSAQKNPTAFYLCASSTQSSGNTIYFGEGSWLTVV.

This rearrangement joins TRBV6-5 to TRBJ1-6; 9 bases are a match to TRBD1. Trimming removed 6 bases from V and 9 bases from J; junction bases left unmatched: 6. This CDR3 spans 14 amino acids. CDR1 MNHEY and CDR2 SVGAGI come from the germline V gene. CDR3 residues: CASSYTGGSSPLHF. CDR3 DNA: TGTGCCAGCAGCTATACAGGGGGCTCTTCACCCCTCCACTTT.

V usage is TRBV2 and J usage is TRBJ1-1; possibly TRBD1 for D (6 bases). This CDR3 has 14 residues. Germline assignment: CDR1 SNHLY and CDR2 FYNNEI. The germline V and J ends were trimmed by 4 bases and 4 bases, with 13 bases remaining between them. Here the CDR3 DNA reads TGTGCCAGCAGTGGAGTAGGGGGAATCACTGAAGCTTTCTTT. Its translation: CASSGVGGITEAFF.

The CDR3 region has the DNA TGTGCCAGCAGCCCCGGGACAGGGAGTATTAATCATGGCTACACCTTC. It codes for CASSPGTGSINHGYTF. J is TRBJ1-2 and V is TRBV5-6, with 9 bases fitting TRBD1. V gave up 4 bases and J gave up 6 bases; unmatched junction bases: 13. CDR1 and CDR2 (germline): SGHDT, YYEEEE. This CDR3 has 16 residues.

The V and J genes are TRBV5-4 and TRBJ2-7, with 9 bases identical to TRBD2. Trimming took 2 bases from V and 3 from J; bases not matched to a gene: 6. CDR1 is SGHNT, CDR2 YYREEE, per germline (reference sequence). This CDR3 is built from 15 residues. Written as DNA, the CDR3 is TGTGCCAGCAGCTTTGGGCTAGCGGGGATCTACGAGCAGTACTTC. Translation: CASSFGLAGIYEQYF.

This clone has a single count. This chain links TRBV7-2 with TRBJ1-5; D is undetermined. Germline V lookup: CDR1 SGHTA, CDR2 FQGNSA. Trimming removed 1 base from V and 10 bases from J, with 11 bases in between. This CDR3 is 13 amino acids long. CDR3 sequence reads: CASSLVRGGPQHF. The CDR3 coding sequence is TGTGCCAGCAGCTTAGTTCGGGGTGGTCCCCAGCATTTT.

The chain recombines TRBV9 with TRBJ1-6, with 7 bases matching TRBD1. The CDR3 runs to 17 residues. V lost 3 bases and J lost 10; bases outside the gene matches: 16. CDR1 and CDR2 from the germline V gene are SGDLS and YYNGEE. As DNA, the CDR3 is TGTGCCAGCAGCGGAGAGGGAAGGGGGCCCTGGGGGTCACCCCTCCACTTT. Its protein is CASSGEGRGPWGSPLHF.

The V call is TRBV4-3, the J call TRBJ2-1, with D possibly matching TRBD2 (5 bases). CDR1 and CDR2 from the germline V gene are LGHNA and YSLEER. The CDR3 covers 15 residues. The V gene lost 0 bases and the J gene lost 3 bases, with 9 bases spanning the gap. This CDR3 is CASSQETNLYNEQFF. In nucleotides, the CDR3 is TGCGCCAGCAGCCAAGAGACTAACCTCTACAATGAGCAGTTCTTC.

This clone was found a few times. The chain carries TRBV25-1 and TRBJ1-1; unclear D gene. The length of the CDR3 is 11 residues. Trimming shortened V by 6 bases and J by 10 bases, and 12 bases separated the two germline ends. CDR1 is MGHDK, CDR2 SYGVNS, per germline. The CDR3: CASRGWNLAFF. CDR3 nucleotides: TGTGCCAGCAGGGGCTGGAACCTAGCTTTCTTT. The whole variable domain, remainder taken from reference TRBV25-1 and TRBJ1-1, is EADIYQTPRYLVIGTGKKITLECSQTMGHDKMYWYQQDPGMELHLIHYSYGVNSTEKGDLSSESTVSRIRTEHFPLTLESARPSHTSQYLCASRGWNLAFFGQGTRLTVV.

The rearrangement uses TRBV19 and TRBJ1-5, with D hard to call. The CDR3 loop spans 15 amino acids. Trimming stripped 1 base from V and 1 base from J, with 8 bases between. Germline V gives CDR1 LNHDA, CDR2 SQIVND (reference sequence). The CDR3 is CASSIGGISNQPQHF. DNA of the CDR3: TGTGCCAGTAGTATAGGAGGGATAAGCAATCAGCCCCAGCATTTT.

This clone has only a few counts. The V call is TRBV5-1, the J call TRBJ1-2; TRBD1 is a possible D gene (5 bases). Trimming cost V 4 bases and J 3 bases, with 10 bases left between them. The CDR3 sequence is 13 residues long. Germline V gene lookup returns CDR1 SGHRS and CDR2 YFSETQ. The DNA of the CDR3 is TGCGCCAGCAGCCCGGGGGTTCACTATGGCTACACCTTC. It codes for CASSPGVHYGYTF.

The chain joins TRBV25-1 to TRBJ1-1, with 8 bases lining up with TRBD1. With 10 bases clipped from V and 8 bases from J, the junction kept 6 bases outside the gene matches. The germline V gene encodes CDR1 MGHDK and CDR2 SYGVNS. CDR3 length: 11 residues. The CDR3 sequence: CAKDRADEAFF. The CDR3 nucleotides read TGTGCCAAGGACAGGGCAGACGAAGCTTTCTTT.

V and J are TRBV5-4 and TRBJ2-3; 7 positions match TRBD2. The CDR3 contains 16 residues. Per germline, CDR1 SGHNT and CDR2 YYREEE (reference sequence). V was pared by 3 bases and J by 2 bases, with 9 bases of the junction left unmatched. CDR3 nucleotides: TGTGCCAGCAGCTCATTACAGCGGGGCTTCACAGATACGCAGTATTTT. Translation gives CASSSLQRGFTDTQYF.

The rearrangement uses TRBV20-1 and TRBJ1-1; 8 bases map to TRBD1. Germline V CDR1 and CDR2: DFQATT, SNEGSKA (reference sequence). CDR3 size: 11 residues. J lost 4 bases, V lost 8 bases, and 3 bases had no gene match. DNA for the CDR3: TGCAGTCCCGGACAGGGCACTGAAGCTTTCTTT. Protein: CSPGQGTEAFF.

This clone turned up a few times. This chain uses TRBV6-5 with TRBJ2-7; TRBD1 aligns across 7 bases. V gave up 4 bases and J gave up 2 bases; unmatched junction bases: 5. This CDR3 comprises 14 residues. Germline assignment: CDR1 MNHEY and CDR2 SVGAGI. As DNA, the CDR3 is TGTGCCAGCAGTTTCTGGGACAGCACCTACGAGCAGTACTTC. It translates to CASSFWDSTYEQYF.

V is TRBV7-2 and J is TRBJ2-7; TRBD1 agrees at 9 bases. This CDR3 has 15 residues. V was clipped by 5 bases and J by 4 bases; unmatched bases: 9. The germline CDR1 and CDR2 sequences are SGHTA and FQGNSA. In nucleotides, the CDR3 is TGTGCCAGCAGCCGGAGTCCGGGACAGGGATACGAGCAGTACTTC. Encoded protein: CASSRSPGQGYEQYF. The whole variable domain, filled in from reference TRBV7-2 and TRBJ2-7, reads GAGVSQSPSNKVTEKGKDVELRCDPISGHTALYWYRQSLGQGLEFLIYFQGNSAPDKSGLPSDRFSAERTGGSVSTLTIQRTQQEDSAVYLCASSRSPGQGYEQYFGPGTRLTVT.

The chain uses TRBV27 and TRBJ1-1; 9 bases agree with TRBD1. Germline values: CDR1 MNHEY, CDR2 SMNVEV (reference sequence). V was clipped by 7 bases and J by 6 bases; unmatched bases: 12. The CDR3 sequence is 15 residues long. The CDR3: CASKWTGTGSAEAFF. CDR3 sequence (DNA): TGTGCCAGCAAATGGACCGGGACAGGGTCCGCTGAAGCTTTCTTT.

This sequence joins TRBV19 and TRBJ1-1; the D gene is possibly TRBD1 (6 bases). CDR1 and CDR2 from the germline V gene are LNHDA and SQIVND (reference sequence). V was shortened by 7 bases and J by 4 bases, with 13 bases between the two germline ends. CDR3 length: 13 amino acids. CDR3 sequence: CASKTGRSTEAFF. The CDR3 region has the DNA TGTGCCAGTAAAACAGGGCGTAGCACTGAAGCTTTCTTT.

The CDR3, as DNA: TGCGCCAGCAGCTTAGGATATCAGGGGTCGAACACTGAAGCTTTCTTT. It is translated as CASSLGYQGSNTEAFF. V usage is TRBV5-1 and J usage is TRBJ1-1; TRBD1 is a possible D gene (6 bases). Trimming removed 2 bases from V and 1 base from J, with 15 bases in between. The CDR3 is 16 amino acids. Germline CDR1 is SGHRS and CDR2 is YFSETQ.

This sequence joins TRBV28 and TRBJ1-2, with D perhaps TRBD1 (5 bases). Trimming stripped 6 bases from V and 7 bases from J, with 12 bases between. The CDR3 runs to 12 residues. The germline CDR1 and CDR2 sequences are MDHEN and SYDVKM. CDR3 residues: CASSPGQGGYTF. CDR3 sequence (DNA): TGTGCCAGCAGCCCGGGCCAGGGTGGCTACACCTTC.